A selection of T cell receptor beta chains follows, all from one sample in a study of control samples from healthy donors and cancer patients. TCRdb keeps only in-frame clones here, not all; method: immunoSEQ multiplex PCR. Of 90,000 to 100,000 clones listed, around 80% are singletons. The sample taken for sequencing was blood. The receptors come from a woman younger than 45 in good health. Each CDR3 is given with its conserved first and last residue. D genes are given only for firm matches. A row's size may be missing; if present it is once, few, many or a size class.

clone size	V gene	J gene	D gene	CDR3 length	CDR3 protein	CDR3 DNA
-	TRBV27	TRBJ1-4	-	16	CASSLGQGPGNEKLFF	TGTGCCAGCAGTTTAGGTCAGGGACCAGGGAATGAAAAACTGTTTTTT
-	TRBV6-6	TRBJ1-6	-	15	CASSYSDAYNSPLHF	TGTGCCAGCAGTTACTCGGACGCCTATAATTCACCCCTCCACTTT
-	TRBV30	TRBJ2-1	TRBD2	20	CAWSVRSFGPEGLARDEQFF	TGTGCCTGGAGTGTACGATCTTTTGGGCCCGAGGGACTAGCTAGGGATGAGCAGTTCTTC
-	TRBV7-9	TRBJ1-1	-	12	CASSLGFTEAFF	TGTGCCAGCAGCTTAGGTTTCACTGAAGCTTTCTTT
few	TRBV19	TRBJ2-1	-	14	CASSIRGPYNEQFF	TGTGCCAGTAGTATTCGGGGCCCCTACAATGAGCAGTTCTTC
-	TRBV19	TRBJ1-2	-	14	CASSSPQGHYGYTF	TGTGCCAGTAGTTCCCCCCAGGGGCACTATGGCTACACCTTC
-	TRBV2	TRBJ1-1	-	17	CASSERGQGRSGTEAFF	TGTGCCAGCAGTGAAAGGGGTCAGGGCCGGTCGGGCACTGAAGCTTTCTTT
-	TRBV18	TRBJ2-7	-	12	CASSPNFYEQYF	TGTGCCAGCTCACCGAATTTCTACGAGCAGTACTTC
-	TRBV5-1	TRBJ1-2	-	15	CASSLEGGRTHGYTF	TGCGCCAGCAGCCTGGAGGGGGGCAGGACCCATGGCTACACCTTC
once	TRBV11-2	TRBJ2-1	-	16	CASSSRVAPSVNEQFF	TGTGCCAGCAGCTCCCGGGTCGCCCCAAGCGTCAATGAGCAGTTCTTC
-	TRBV27	TRBJ2-1	-	15	CASSWRTPGDDEQFF	TGTGCCAGCAGTTGGAGGACGCCCGGGGACGATGAGCAGTTCTTC
-	TRBV19	TRBJ2-1	-	16	CASSNLAGTINNEQFF	TGTGCCAGTAGTAACCTAGCCGGGACGATCAACAATGAGCAGTTCTTC
-	TRBV6-5	TRBJ2-7	-	14	CAAQISTGSYEQYF	TGTGCCGCACAAATATCGACAGGATCCTACGAGCAGTACTTC
-	TRBV27	TRBJ2-1	TRBD2	15	CASSLSSGGDNEQFF	TGTGCCAGCAGTTTATCAAGCGGGGGGGACAATGAGCAGTTCTTC
-	TRBV29-1	TRBJ2-2	-	16	CSALGGGRAGSGELFF	TGCAGCGCCCTGGGTGGGGGTCGTGCGGGGTCCGGGGAGCTGTTTTTT
-	TRBV19	TRBJ2-3	-	13	CASSSWFPDTQYF	TGTGCCAGTAGTAGTTGGTTCCCAGATACGCAGTATTTT
once	TRBV11-2	TRBJ1-4	-	17	CASSLSSTFATNEKLFF	TGTGCCAGCAGCTTAAGTTCTACGTTTGCAACTAATGAAAAACTGTTTTTT
-	TRBV19	TRBJ2-7	-	14	CASSIGAYSYEQYF	TGTGCCAGTAGTATAGGGGCCTATTCCTACGAGCAGTACTTC
-	TRBV19	TRBJ2-5	-	13	CASRMNREETQYF	TGTGCCAGTCGAATGAACAGGGAAGAGACCCAGTACTTC
few	TRBV15	TRBJ1-4	TRBD1	15	CATSNRGPTNEKLFF	TGTGCCACGAGTAATAGGGGGCCGACTAATGAAAAACTGTTTTTT
-	TRBV2	TRBJ1-2	TRBD1	14	CASTRDRARGGYTF	TGTGCCAGCACTAGAGACAGGGCCCGAGGTGGCTACACCTTC
-	TRBV6-1	TRBJ1-5	-	16	CASSEAPREVKQPQHF	TGTGCCAGCAGTGAAGCTCCCAGGGAAGTGAAACAGCCCCAGCATTTT
-	TRBV5-6	TRBJ2-2	TRBD1	13	CASNRDSTGELFF	TGTGCCAGCAACCGGGACAGCACCGGGGAGCTGTTTTTT
-	TRBV4-1	TRBJ1-1	-	13	CASSQADAGFAFF	TGCGCCAGCAGCCAAGCGGATGCAGGGTTCGCTTTCTTT
-	TRBV6-4	TRBJ2-2	TRBD1	15	CASSPGTGNTGELFF	TGTGCCAGCAGTCCCGGGACAGGGAACACCGGGGAGCTGTTTTTT
-	TRBV5-4	TRBJ2-2	-	15	CASSLGGKNTGELFF	TGTGCCAGCAGCTTGGGTGGAAAGAACACCGGGGAGCTGTTTTTT
-	TRBV6-5	TRBJ2-5	-	14	CASSYSQLQETQYF	TGTGCCAGCAGTTACTCACAGCTCCAAGAGACCCAGTACTTC
-	TRBV30	TRBJ2-5	TRBD2	14	CAWSQKLAWETQYF	TGTGCCTGGAGTCAAAAACTAGCGTGGGAGACCCAGTACTTC
-	TRBV2	TRBJ2-7	-	17	CASRGGAGTAPSYEQYF	TGTGCCAGCAGAGGGGGAGCCGGGACTGCGCCCTCCTACGAGCAGTACTTC
-	TRBV29-1	TRBJ1-3	TRBD1	14	CSAGQDYSGNTIYF	TGCAGCGCCGGACAGGACTACTCTGGAAACACCATATATTTT
-	TRBV6-5	TRBJ2-5	-	15	CASIEQALAQETQYF	TGTGCCAGCATAGAGCAGGCGCTTGCCCAAGAGACCCAGTACTTC
-	TRBV19	TRBJ1-2	TRBD1	13	CASSRTGGVGYTF	TGTGCCAGTAGCAGGACAGGGGGGGTCGGCTACACCTTC
-	TRBV11-2	TRBJ2-4	-	17	CASSPQSVAVGKNIQYF	TGTGCCAGCAGCCCCCAATCTGTCGCGGTTGGCAAAAACATTCAGTACTTC
-	TRBV6-2/TRBV6-3	TRBJ1-1	-	16	CASSSGQVSMNTEAFF	TGTGCCAGCAGCTCAGGGCAGGTGTCCATGAACACTGAAGCTTTCTTT
-	TRBV10-3	TRBJ1-2	-	15	CAISDYVGRGTGYTF	TGTGCCATCAGTGATTATGTGGGCAGGGGAACGGGCTACACCTTC
-	TRBV14	TRBJ2-7	TRBD2	15	CASSLGLAGPYEQYF	TGTGCCAGCAGCCTGGGACTAGCGGGGCCCTACGAGCAGTACTTC
many	TRBV6-1	TRBJ2-3	-	13	CASSEVGADTQYF	TGTGCCAGCAGTGAAGTGGGAGCAGATACGCAGTATTTT
-	TRBV6-5	TRBJ2-2	-	16	CASSYVVKANTGELFF	TGTGCCAGCAGTTATGTTGTCAAGGCGAACACCGGGGAGCTGTTTTTT
few	TRBV4-2	TRBJ1-3	-	16	CASSQEGAFSGNTIYF	TGTGCCAGCAGCCAAGAAGGCGCTTTCTCTGGAAACACCATATATTTT
-	TRBV5-4	TRBJ1-2	TRBD1	16	CASSPGTGVSNYGYTF	TGTGCCAGCAGCCCCGGGACAGGGGTGTCTAACTATGGCTACACCTTC
-	TRBV30	TRBJ1-1	-	13	CAWSPNLNTEAFF	TGTGCCTGGAGTCCAAACCTGAACACTGAAGCTTTCTTT
once	TRBV5-4	TRBJ2-3	TRBD2	18	CASSKSGGVGISTDTQYF	TGTGCCAGCAGTAAAAGCGGGGGGGTTGGTATTAGCACAGATACGCAGTATTTT
-	TRBV6-5	TRBJ1-6	TRBD1	15	CASNPGQNYNSPLHF	TGTGCCAGCAATCCGGGACAGAACTATAATTCACCCCTCCACTTT
-	TRBV12-5	TRBJ2-7	TRBD1	18	CASGLVFPGQGITYEQYF	TGTGCTAGTGGTTTGGTCTTTCCCGGACAGGGGATCACCTACGAGCAGTACTTC
-	TRBV11-3	TRBJ2-5	TRBD2	12	CASSRGEETQYF	TGTGCCAGCAGCCGGGGGGAAGAGACCCAGTACTTC
-	TRBV29-1	TRBJ2-3	-	15	CSVEKVLTSTDTQYF	TGCAGCGTTGAAAAGGTGTTGACTAGCACAGATACGCAGTATTTT
-	TRBV5-1	TRBJ1-2	-	13	CASSLEGDYGYTF	TGCGCCAGCAGCTTGGAGGGGGACTATGGCTACACCTTC
-	TRBV6-1	TRBJ2-1	-	13	CASSETWVAPQFF	TGTGCCAGCAGTGAAACTTGGGTAGCCCCGCAGTTCTTC
-	TRBV12-3/TRBV12-4	TRBJ2-7	-	12	CASSFGGDEQYF	TGTGCCAGCAGTTTCGGAGGGGACGAGCAGTACTTC